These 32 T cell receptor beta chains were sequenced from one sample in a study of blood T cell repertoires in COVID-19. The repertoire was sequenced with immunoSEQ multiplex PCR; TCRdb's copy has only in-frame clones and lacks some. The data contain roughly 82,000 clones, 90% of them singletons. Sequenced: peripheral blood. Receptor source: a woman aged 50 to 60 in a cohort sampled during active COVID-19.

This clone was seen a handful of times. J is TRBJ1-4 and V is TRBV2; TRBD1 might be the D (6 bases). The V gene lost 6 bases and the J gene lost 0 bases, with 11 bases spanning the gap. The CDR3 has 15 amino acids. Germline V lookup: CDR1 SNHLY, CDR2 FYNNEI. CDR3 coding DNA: TGTGCCAGCAGCGAGGACAGTGCAACTAATGAAAAACTGTTTTTT. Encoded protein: CASSEDSATNEKLFF.

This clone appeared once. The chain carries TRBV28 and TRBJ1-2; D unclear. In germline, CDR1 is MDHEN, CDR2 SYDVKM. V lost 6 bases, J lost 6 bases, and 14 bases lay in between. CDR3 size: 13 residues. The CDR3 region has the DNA TGTGCCAGCAGGACTACGATCCCCGATGGCTACACCTTC. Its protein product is CASRTTIPDGYTF.

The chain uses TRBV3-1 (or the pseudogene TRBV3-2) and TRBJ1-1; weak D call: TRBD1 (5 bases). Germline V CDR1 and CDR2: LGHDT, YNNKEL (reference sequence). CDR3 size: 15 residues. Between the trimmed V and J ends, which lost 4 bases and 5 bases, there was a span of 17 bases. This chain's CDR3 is CASSPSGTRRTEAFF. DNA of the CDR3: TGTGCCAGCAGCCCAAGCGGGACGCGGAGGACTGAAGCTTTCTTT.

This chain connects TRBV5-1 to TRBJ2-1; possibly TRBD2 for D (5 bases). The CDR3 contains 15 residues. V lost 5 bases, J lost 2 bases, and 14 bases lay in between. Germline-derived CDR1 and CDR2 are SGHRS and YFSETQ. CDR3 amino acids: CASRGEGEAYNEQFF. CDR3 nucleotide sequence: TGCGCCAGCAGAGGCGAGGGAGAGGCCTACAATGAGCAGTTCTTC.

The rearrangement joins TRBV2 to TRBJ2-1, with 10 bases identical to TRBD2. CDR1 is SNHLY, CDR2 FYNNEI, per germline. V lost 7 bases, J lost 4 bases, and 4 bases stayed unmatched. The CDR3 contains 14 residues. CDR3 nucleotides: TGTGCCAGCAAAGGACTAGCGGATTACAATGAGCAGTTCTTC. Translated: CASKGLADYNEQFF. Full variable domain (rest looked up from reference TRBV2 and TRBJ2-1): EPEVTQTPSHQVTQMGQEVILRCVPISNHLYFYWYRQILGQKVEFLVSFYNNEISEKSEIFDDQFSVERPDGSNFTLKIRSTKLEDSAMYFCASKGLADYNEQFFGPGTRLTVL.

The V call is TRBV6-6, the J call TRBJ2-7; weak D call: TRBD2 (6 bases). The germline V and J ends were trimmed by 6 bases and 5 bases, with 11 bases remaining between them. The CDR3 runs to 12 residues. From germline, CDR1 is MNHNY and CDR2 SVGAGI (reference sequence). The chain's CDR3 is CASSYGTDEQYF. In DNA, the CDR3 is TGTGCCAGCAGCTACGGGACTGACGAGCAGTACTTC.

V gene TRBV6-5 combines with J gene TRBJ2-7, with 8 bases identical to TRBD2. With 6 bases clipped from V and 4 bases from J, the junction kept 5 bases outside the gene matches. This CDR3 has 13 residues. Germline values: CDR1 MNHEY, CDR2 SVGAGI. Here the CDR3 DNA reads TGTGCCAGCAGCCTTAGCGGGACTTACGAGCAGTACTTC. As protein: CASSLSGTYEQYF.

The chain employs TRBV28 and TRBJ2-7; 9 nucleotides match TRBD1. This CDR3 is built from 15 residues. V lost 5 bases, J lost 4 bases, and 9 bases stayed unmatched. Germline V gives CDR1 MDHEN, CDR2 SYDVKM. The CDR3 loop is CASSPWTGAKYEQYF. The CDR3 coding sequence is TGTGCCAGCAGTCCCTGGACAGGGGCAAAATACGAGCAGTACTTC. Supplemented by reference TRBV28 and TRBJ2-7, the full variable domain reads DVKVTQSSRYLVKRTGEKVFLECVQDMDHENMFWYRQDPGLGLRLIYFSYDVKMKEKGDIPEGYSVSREKKERFSLILESASTNQTSMYLCASSPWTGAKYEQYFGPGTRLTVT.

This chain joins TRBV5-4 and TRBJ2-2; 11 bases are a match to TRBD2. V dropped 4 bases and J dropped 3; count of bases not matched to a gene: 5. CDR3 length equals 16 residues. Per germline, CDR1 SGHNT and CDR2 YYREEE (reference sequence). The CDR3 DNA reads TGTGCCAGCAGCCTTAGCGGGAGGGCAGACACCGGGGAGCTGTTTTTT. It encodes CASSLSGRADTGELFF.

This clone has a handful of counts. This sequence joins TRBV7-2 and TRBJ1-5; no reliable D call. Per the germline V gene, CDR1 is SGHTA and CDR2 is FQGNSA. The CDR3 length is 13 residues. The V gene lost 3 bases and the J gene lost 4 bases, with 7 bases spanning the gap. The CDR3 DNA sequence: TGTGCCAGCAGCTTCTGGGAGAATCAGCCCCAGCATTTT. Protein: CASSFWENQPQHF.

The CDR3 here is CASSPRKGRLTHEQYF. As DNA, the CDR3 is TGTGCCAGCAGCCCCCGGAAAGGCCGACTAACCCACGAGCAGTACTTC. V is TRBV7-8 and J is TRBJ2-7, with D possibly matching TRBD2 (5 bases). Trimming removed 5 bases at V and 5 bases at J, with 22 bases between. The CDR3 is made up of 16 amino acids. CDR1 is SGHVS and CDR2 is FQNEAQ in the germline V gene.

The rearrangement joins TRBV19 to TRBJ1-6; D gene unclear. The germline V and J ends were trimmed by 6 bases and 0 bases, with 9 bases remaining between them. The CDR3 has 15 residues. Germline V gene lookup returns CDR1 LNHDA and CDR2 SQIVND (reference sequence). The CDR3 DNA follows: TGTGCCAGTAGGGCGGAAAGCTCCTATAATTCACCCCTCCACTTT. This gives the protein CASRAESSYNSPLHF.

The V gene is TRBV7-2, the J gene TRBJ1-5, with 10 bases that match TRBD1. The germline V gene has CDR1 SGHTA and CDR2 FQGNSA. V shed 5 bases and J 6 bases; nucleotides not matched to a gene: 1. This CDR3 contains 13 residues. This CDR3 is CASSGQGGQPQHF. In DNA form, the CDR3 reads TGTGCCAGCAGCGGACAGGGGGGTCAGCCCCAGCATTTT.

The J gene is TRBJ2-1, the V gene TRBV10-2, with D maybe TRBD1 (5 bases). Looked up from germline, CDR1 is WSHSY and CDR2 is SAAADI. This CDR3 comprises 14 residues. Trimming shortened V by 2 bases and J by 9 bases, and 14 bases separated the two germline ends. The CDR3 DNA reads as TGCGCCAGCAGTGAGCCCGCAGGGCCACCTGAGCAGTTCTTC. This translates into CASSEPAGPPEQFF.

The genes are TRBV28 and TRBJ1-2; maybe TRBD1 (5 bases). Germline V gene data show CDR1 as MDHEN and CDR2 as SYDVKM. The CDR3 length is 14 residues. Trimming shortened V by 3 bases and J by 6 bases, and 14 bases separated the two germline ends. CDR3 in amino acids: CASSLGWGVNGYTF. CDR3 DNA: TGTGCCAGCAGTTTGGGGTGGGGGGTGAATGGCTACACCTTC.

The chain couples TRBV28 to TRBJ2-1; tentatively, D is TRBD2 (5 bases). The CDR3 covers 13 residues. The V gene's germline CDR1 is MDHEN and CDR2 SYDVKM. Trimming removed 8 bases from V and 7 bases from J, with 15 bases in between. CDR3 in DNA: TGTGCCAGCCTTAGCTTAAGGAGGAATGAGCAGTTCTTC. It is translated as CASLSLRRNEQFF.

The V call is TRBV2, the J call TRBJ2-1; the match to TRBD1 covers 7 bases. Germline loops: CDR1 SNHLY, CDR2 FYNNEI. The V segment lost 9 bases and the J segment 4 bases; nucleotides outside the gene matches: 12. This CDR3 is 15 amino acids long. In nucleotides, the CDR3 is TGTGCCAGTAGGGGGCGGGCTAGGGGTTACAATGAGCAGTTCTTC. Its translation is CASRGRARGYNEQFF.

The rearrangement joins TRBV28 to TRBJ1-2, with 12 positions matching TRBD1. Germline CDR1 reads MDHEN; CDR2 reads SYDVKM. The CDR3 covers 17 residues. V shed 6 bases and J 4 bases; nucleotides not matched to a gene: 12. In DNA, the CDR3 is TGTGCCAGCAGCCTTGGGACAGGGGGCCCGGGGGCCTATGGCTACACCTTC. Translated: CASSLGTGGPGAYGYTF.

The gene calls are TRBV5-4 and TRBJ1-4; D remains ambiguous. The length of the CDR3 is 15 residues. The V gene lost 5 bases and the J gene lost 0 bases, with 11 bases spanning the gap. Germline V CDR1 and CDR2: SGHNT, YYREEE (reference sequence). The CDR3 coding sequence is TGTGCCAGCAGATCCGACACTCCAACTAATGAAAAACTGTTTTTT. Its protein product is CASRSDTPTNEKLFF.

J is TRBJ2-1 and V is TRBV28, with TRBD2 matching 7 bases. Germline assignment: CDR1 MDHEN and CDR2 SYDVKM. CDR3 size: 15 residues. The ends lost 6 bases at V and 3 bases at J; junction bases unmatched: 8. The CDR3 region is CASRPLAANYNEQFF. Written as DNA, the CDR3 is TGTGCCAGCAGGCCCCTAGCGGCTAACTACAATGAGCAGTTCTTC.

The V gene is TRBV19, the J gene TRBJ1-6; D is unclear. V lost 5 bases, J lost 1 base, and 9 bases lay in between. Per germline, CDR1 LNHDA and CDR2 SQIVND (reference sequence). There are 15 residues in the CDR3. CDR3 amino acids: CASSVGESYNSPLHF. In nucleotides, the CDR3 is TGTGCCAGTAGTGTCGGTGAATCCTATAATTCACCCCTCCACTTT.

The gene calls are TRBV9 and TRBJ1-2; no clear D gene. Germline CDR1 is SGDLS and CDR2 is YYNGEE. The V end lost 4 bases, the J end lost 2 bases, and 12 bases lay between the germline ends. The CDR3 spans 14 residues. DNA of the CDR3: TGTGCCAGCAGCCCCCGAGGTTCGAACTATGGCTACACCTTC. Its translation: CASSPRGSNYGYTF.

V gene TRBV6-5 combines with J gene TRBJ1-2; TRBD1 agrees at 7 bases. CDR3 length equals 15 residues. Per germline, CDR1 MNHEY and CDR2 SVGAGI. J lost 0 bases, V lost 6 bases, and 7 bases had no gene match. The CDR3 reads CASRPKGTANYGYTF. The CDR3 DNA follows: TGTGCCAGCAGACCCAAGGGGACAGCTAACTATGGCTACACCTTC.

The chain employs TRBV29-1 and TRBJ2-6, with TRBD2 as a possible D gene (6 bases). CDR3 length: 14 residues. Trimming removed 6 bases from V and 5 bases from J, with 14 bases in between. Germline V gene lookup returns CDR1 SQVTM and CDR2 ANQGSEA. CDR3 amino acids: CSVRGGSRANVLTF. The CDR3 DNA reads TGCAGCGTCCGTGGAGGGTCCCGGGCCAACGTCCTGACTTTC.

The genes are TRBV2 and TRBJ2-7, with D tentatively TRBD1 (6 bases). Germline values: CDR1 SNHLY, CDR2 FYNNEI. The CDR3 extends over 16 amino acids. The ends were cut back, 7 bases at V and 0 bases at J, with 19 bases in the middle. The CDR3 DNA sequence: TGTGCCAGCACCGAGCGGCAGGGGAGTAGCTCCTACGAGCAGTACTTC. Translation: CASTERQGSSSYEQYF. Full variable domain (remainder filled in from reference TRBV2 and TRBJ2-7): EPEVTQTPSHQVTQMGQEVILRCVPISNHLYFYWYRQILGQKVEFLVSFYNNEISEKSEIFDDQFSVERPDGSNFTLKIRSTKLEDSAMYFCASTERQGSSSYEQYFGPGTRLTVT.

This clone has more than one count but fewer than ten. The CDR3 protein is CASSEDYRAYGYTF. CDR3 DNA: TGTGCCAGCAGTGAAGATTACAGGGCCTATGGCTACACCTTC. The rearrangement uses TRBV2 and TRBJ1-2, with D maybe TRBD1 (6 bases). This CDR3 comprises 14 residues. Germline V lookup: CDR1 SNHLY, CDR2 FYNNEI. V gave up 1 base and J gave up 4 bases, with 10 bases separating them.

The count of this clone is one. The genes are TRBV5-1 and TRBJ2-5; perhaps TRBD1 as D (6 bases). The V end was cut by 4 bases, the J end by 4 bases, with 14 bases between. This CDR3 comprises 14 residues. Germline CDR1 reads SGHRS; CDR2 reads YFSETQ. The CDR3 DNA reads TGCGCCAGCAGCCCACGGGACATGACAGAGACCCAGTACTTC. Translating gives CASSPRDMTETQYF.

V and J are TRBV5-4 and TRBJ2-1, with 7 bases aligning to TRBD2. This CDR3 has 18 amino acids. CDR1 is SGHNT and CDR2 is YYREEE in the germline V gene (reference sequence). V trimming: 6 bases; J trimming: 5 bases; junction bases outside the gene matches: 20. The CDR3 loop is CASTDMRWGRALDNEQFF. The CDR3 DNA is TGTGCCAGCACTGACATGCGGTGGGGGAGGGCCTTGGACAATGAGCAGTTCTTC.

CDR3 in amino acids: CASSQEFPEGGQPQHF. For the CDR3, the DNA is TGCGCCAGCAGCCAAGAATTTCCGGAAGGGGGCCAGCCCCAGCATTTT. The chain is built from TRBV4-1 and TRBJ1-5, with TRBD1 identical over 7 bases. The germline gives CDR1 MGHRA, CDR2 YSYEKL. V was clipped by 0 bases and J by 7 bases; unmatched bases: 9. The CDR3 contains 16 residues.

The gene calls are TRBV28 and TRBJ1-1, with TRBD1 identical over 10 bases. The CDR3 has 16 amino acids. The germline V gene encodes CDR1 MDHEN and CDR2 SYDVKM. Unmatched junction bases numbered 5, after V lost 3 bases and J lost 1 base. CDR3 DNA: TGTGCCAGCAGTTTGGGGGACAGGGGAAGGAACACTGAAGCTTTCTTT. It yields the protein CASSLGDRGRNTEAFF.

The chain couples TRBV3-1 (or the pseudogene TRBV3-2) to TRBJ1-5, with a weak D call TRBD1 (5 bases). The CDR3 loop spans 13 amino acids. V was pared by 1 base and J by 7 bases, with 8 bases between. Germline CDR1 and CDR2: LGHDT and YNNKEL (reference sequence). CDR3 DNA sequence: TGTGCCAGCAGCCAAGGGGGGGGACAGCCCCAGCATTTT. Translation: CASSQGGGQPQHF.

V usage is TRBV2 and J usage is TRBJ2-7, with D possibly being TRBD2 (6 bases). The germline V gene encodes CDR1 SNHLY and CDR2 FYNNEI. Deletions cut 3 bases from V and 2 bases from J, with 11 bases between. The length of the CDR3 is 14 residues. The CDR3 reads CASSESGLAYEQYF. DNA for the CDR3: TGTGCCAGCAGTGAGAGCGGGCTAGCCTACGAGCAGTACTTC.